This TCR beta chain was observed in a study of beta chain features in type 1 diabetes. Sorting with CD45RO/CCR7/CD25/CD127/CD95/CD27 yielded naive, central memory, regulatory and stem-like memory CD4+ cells. General study points: When Type 1 diabetes patients were examined, their TCRB CDR3s proved moderately but significantly shorter in all four CD4+ subsets. Cells with high TCR expression could be over-represented by cDNA sequencing.

This CDR3 spans 17 amino acids. Looked up from germline, CDR1 is SNHLY and CDR2 is FYNNEI. The V gene end was trimmed by 5 bases and the J gene end by 10 bases; junction bases not matched to a gene: 11. The authors reverse transcribed all of the isolated RNA, so sequencing captured expressed TCRB transcripts. The method was immunoSEQ multiplex PCR; TCRdb's version includes in-frame clones alone and lacks a portion of them. The data contain 400,000 or so clones, roughly 12% of them singletons. There are a few counts of this clone. Antigen specificity is unknown. This clonotype originated in a woman in her late teens or twenties with type 1 diabetes. The sequencing sample was made of naive CD4+ T cells from blood. The chain joins TRBV2 to TRBJ2-1; 16 nucleotides match TRBD2. The CDR3: CASSNPRGGLAGGEQFF. DNA of the CDR3: TGTGCCAGCAGTAACCCTCGCGGGGGACTAGCGGGAGGGGAGCAGTTCTTC.